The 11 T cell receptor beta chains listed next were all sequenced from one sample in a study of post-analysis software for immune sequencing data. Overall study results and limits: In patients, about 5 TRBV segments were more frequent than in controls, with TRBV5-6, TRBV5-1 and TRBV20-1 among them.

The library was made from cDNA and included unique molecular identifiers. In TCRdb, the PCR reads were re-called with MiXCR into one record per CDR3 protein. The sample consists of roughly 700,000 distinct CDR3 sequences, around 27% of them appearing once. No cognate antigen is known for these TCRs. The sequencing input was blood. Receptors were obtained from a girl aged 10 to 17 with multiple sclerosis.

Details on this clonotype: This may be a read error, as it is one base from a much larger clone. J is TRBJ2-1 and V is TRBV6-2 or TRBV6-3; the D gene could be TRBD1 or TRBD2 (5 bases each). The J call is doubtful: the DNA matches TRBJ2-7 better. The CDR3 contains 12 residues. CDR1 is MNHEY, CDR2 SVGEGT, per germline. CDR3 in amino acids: CASSDEGNEQYF. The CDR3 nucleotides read TGTGCCAGCAGTGACGAGGGGAATGAGCAGTACTTC.

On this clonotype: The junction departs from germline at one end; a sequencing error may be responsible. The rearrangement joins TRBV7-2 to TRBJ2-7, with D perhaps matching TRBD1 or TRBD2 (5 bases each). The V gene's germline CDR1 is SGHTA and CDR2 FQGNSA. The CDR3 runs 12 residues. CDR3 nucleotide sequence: TGTGTCAGCAGCTTTTGGGGGTCCGAGCAGTACTTC. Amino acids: CVSSFWGSEQYF.

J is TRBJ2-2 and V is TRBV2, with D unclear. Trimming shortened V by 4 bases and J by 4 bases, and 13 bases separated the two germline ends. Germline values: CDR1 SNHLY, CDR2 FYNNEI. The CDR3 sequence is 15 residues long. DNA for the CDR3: TGTGCCAGCAGTGTAAGGACGTCGGGCACCGGGGAGCTGTTTTTT. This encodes CASSVRTSGTGELFF.

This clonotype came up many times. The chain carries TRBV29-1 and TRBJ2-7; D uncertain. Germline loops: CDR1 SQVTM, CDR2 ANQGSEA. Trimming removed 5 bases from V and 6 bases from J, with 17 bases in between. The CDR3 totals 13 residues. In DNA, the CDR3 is TGCAGCGTTCGCGGCCAGCGCCCCTCCGAGCAGTACTTC. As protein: CSVRGQRPSEQYF.

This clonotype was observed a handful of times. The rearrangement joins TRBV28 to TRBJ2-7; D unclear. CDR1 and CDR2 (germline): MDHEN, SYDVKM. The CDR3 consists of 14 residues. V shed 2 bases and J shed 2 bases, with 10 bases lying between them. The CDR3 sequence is CASSLIVRAYEQYF. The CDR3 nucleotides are TGTGCCAGCAGTTTAATAGTCAGAGCCTACGAGCAGTACTTC.

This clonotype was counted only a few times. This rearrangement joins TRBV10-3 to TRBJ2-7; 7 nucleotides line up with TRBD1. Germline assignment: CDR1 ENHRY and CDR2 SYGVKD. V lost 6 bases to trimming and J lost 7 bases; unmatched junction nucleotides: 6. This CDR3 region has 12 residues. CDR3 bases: TGTGCCATCAGCCCCGACAGGGTGGAGCAGTACTTC. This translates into CAISPDRVEQYF.

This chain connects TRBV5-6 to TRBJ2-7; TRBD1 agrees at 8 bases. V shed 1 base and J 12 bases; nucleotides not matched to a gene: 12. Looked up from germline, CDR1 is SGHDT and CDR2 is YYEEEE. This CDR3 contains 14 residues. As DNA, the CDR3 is TGTGCCAGCAGCTTGCTAGCACCGGGACAGGCAATGTACTTC. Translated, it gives CASSLLAPGQAMYF.

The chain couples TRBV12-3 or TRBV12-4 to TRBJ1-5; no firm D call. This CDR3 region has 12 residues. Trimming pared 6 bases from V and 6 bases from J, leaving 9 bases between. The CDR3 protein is CASRQDTQPQHF. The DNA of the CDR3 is TGTGCCAGCAGGCAGGATACTCAGCCCCAGCATTTT.

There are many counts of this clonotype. The CDR3 protein is CASSLDTRPDTQYF. CDR3 bases: TGCGCCAGCTCCTTGGACACCAGGCCGGATACGCAGTATTTT. This chain links TRBV5-1 with TRBJ2-3; D is perhaps TRBD1 (5 bases). Looked up from germline, CDR1 is SGHRS and CDR2 is YFSETQ. The CDR3 is 14 amino acids. The V gene lost 7 bases and the J gene lost 6 bases, with 18 bases spanning the gap.

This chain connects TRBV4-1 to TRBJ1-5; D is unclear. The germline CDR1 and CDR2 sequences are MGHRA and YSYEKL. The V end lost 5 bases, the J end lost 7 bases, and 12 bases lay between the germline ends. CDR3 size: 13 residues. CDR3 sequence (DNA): TGCGCCAGCAGCGCAGGCCCAGGCCAGCCCCAGCATTTT. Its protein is CASSAGPGQPQHF.

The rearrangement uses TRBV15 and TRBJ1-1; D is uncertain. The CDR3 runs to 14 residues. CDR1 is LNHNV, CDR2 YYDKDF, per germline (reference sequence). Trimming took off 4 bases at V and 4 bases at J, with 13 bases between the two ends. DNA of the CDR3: TGTGCCACCAGCATCGCGGCGGCTGGCACTGAAGCTTTCTTT. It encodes CATSIAAAGTEAFF.